This paragraph reports one T cell receptor beta chain. Its cognate antigen is unknown. Germline-derived CDR1 and CDR2 are SGHRS and YFSETQ. This CDR3 is built from 14 residues. Trimming cost V 2 bases and J 4 bases, with 12 bases left between them. Constant-segment primers served in 5'RACE that generated TCR alpha and TCR beta cDNA libraries bearing sample barcodes and UMIs. A single record per CDR3 protein comes from TCRdb applying MiXCR to the 5' RACE reads. The sample includes hundreds of thousands of distinct CDR3 sequences, 15% to 20% of them seen just once. This sample is drawn from a study of T-cell memory formation after mild COVID-19. Study findings and constraints: Some clones that responded turned up in pre-infection memory, which suggests that cross-reactive memory joined in.

The TCR sequence derives from an adult woman who had mild COVID-19 (a few samples of this study predate the infection). Cell type and time point are not known. The sample consisted of PBMCs or a T cell subset sorted from them (not recorded which). The genes are TRBV5-1 and TRBJ1-2; D gene uncertain. CDR3 nucleotides: TGCGCCAGCAGCTTTTCGGGGAGTGGCTATGGCTACACCTTC. This gives the protein CASSFSGSGYGYTF.